This TCR beta chain was sequenced in a study of cytomegalovirus exposure and HLA in healthy donors. The study, taken as a whole, reports: Rarity marked most TCR sequences, yet some public TCRs occurred in many donors. A few chains tied to CMV proved CMV antigen-specific in vitro.

CDR3 length equals 12 residues. Germline CDR1 reads MNHEY; CDR2 reads SVGAGI. Trimming removed 2 bases at V and 7 bases at J, with 8 bases between. On this clone itself: Its specificity is not known.

PCR involved 60 Vbeta and 13 Jbeta primers. As handled by the study authors: It was a later analysis that counted tens of millions of unique TCR beta chains, of which roughly 11 million were shared. Here immunoSEQ multiplex PCR was the method, and the copy in TCRdb shows in-frame clones only, minus some. V and J calls and clone size are given by that table; D and trimming were obtained from the DNA. Here the sample table reports about 51,000 clones. These donors, healthy bone marrow donors, were studied. The chain joins TRBV6-5 to TRBJ1-1; D possibly corresponds to TRBD1 (5 bases). The source is a female donor in good health and CMV-seronegative. Source material: PBMCs. Here the CDR3 DNA reads TGTGCCAGCAGTTACAGGGGAAGTGAAGCTTTCTTT. Protein sequence: CASSYRGSEAFF.